The rows below give T cell receptor beta chains drawn from one sample of a study of PD-1 blockade in classical Hodgkin lymphoma. The repertoire was sequenced with immunoSEQ multiplex PCR; TCRdb's copy has only in-frame clones and lacks some. Among tens of thousands of clones listed, approximately 90% were seen once. The material sequenced was peripheral blood mononuclear cells (PBMCs), taken before the second cycle of nivolumab. These receptors originate from a human donor with classical Hodgkin lymphoma. Both conserved end residues are part of each CDR3. A D gene is named only where the DNA matches it firmly. A row's size may be missing; if present it is once, few, many or a size class.

cdr3_nt,cdr3_aa,v_call,j_call,clone_size,d_call
TGTGCCAGCAGCTTCGGACTTGGGGGATTCTTGAACACCGGGGAGCTGTTTTTT,CASSFGLGGFLNTGELFF,TRBV7-2,TRBJ2-2,NA,NA
TGTGCCAGCAGTCAAAATACAGGGGATCGCTACACCTTC,CASSQNTGDRYTF,TRBV6-6,TRBJ1-2,NA,TRBD1
TGCGCCAGCAGCTTGGCCGCTAGTTGGGCCGGGGAGCTGTTTTTT,CASSLAASWAGELFF,TRBV5-1,TRBJ2-2,NA,NA
TGCGCCAGCAGCTTGGTGCCAGGAAGGAACACTGAAGCTTTCTTT,CASSLVPGRNTEAFF,TRBV5-1,TRBJ1-1,once,NA
TGTGCCAGCAGCTTGGGAACAGATACGCAGTATTTT,CASSLGTDTQYF,TRBV7-9,TRBJ2-3,few,NA
TGTGCCGCGAAGGCTAGCTCGGGCTCCTACAATGAGCAGTTCTTC,CAAKASSGSYNEQFF,TRBV19,TRBJ2-1,NA,NA
TGTGCCAGCAGCTTAGAGGTGGATTTAGAAGAGACCCAGTACTTC,CASSLEVDLEETQYF,TRBV7-9,TRBJ2-5,NA,NA
TGTGCCAGCAGCTTAGTAACCAGGAATCAGCCCCAGCATTTT,CASSLVTRNQPQHF,TRBV7-2,TRBJ1-5,NA,NA
TGCGCCAGCAGCATTGGACAGCTCCAAGAGACCCAGTACTTC,CASSIGQLQETQYF,TRBV5-1,TRBJ2-5,few,NA
TGCGCCAGCAGCTTGGAAGGTCAGTCCACCGGGGAGCTGTTTTTT,CASSLEGQSTGELFF,TRBV5-1,TRBJ2-2,NA,NA
TGTGCCAGCAGCCAGACCATGGGGCAGCAAGAGACCCAGTACTTC,CASSQTMGQQETQYF,TRBV7-2,TRBJ2-5,NA,NA
TGTGCCAGCAGTTACGGGGGGGAGGCTGGCTACACCTTC,CASSYGGEAGYTF,TRBV6-5,TRBJ1-2,NA,NA
TGTGCCAGGGGACAGTTCGGCAAAAACATTCAGTACTTC,CARGQFGKNIQYF,TRBV5-4,TRBJ2-4,NA,TRBD1
TGTGCCAGCAGCAGCAGCGGGGGCACCGGAGAGACCCAGTACTTC,CASSSSGGTGETQYF,TRBV6-5,TRBJ2-5,once,TRBD2
TGTGCCAGCAGTGGAAAAGACGGGACAACTTCTAATGAAAAACTGTTTTTT,CASSGKDGTTSNEKLFF,TRBV6-1,TRBJ1-4,NA,NA
TGTGCCAGCACCAGGGGGCTGACTCAGCCCCAGCATTTT,CASTRGLTQPQHF,TRBV25-1,TRBJ1-5,NA,TRBD1
TGTGCCACCAGACAGACCAATTCACCCCTCCACTTT,CATRQTNSPLHF,TRBV6-6,TRBJ1-6,NA,NA
TGTGCCAGCAGCTTCCCCGACCTCTTAACCGAATACCAAGAGACCCAGTACTTC,CASSFPDLLTEYQETQYF,TRBV7-9,TRBJ2-5,NA,NA
TGTGCCAGCTCACCAGTCTTCTCCGGGACGGCTGCCTCCTACGAGCAGTACTTC,CASSPVFSGTAASYEQYF,TRBV18,TRBJ2-7,NA,NA
TGTGCCAGCAGCCTAACCTTGCGGAACACCATATATTTT,CASSLTLRNTIYF,TRBV7-8,TRBJ1-3,NA,NA
TGCGCCAGCAGTGAGACAGGTTTTTATGGCTACACCTTC,CASSETGFYGYTF,TRBV10-1,TRBJ1-2,NA,NA
TGCGCCAGCAGCTTAGACTCAGCGGGGCCATCTGCCAGGTTCTTC,CASSLDSAGPSARFF,TRBV5-1,TRBJ2-1,NA,TRBD2
TGTGCCAGCAGCTTAGGGGCAGGGTGGCTCGCCGAGCAGTACTTC,CASSLGAGWLAEQYF,TRBV11-2,TRBJ2-7,NA,NA
TGCGCCAGCAGCACGGACGGTTTGAACACTGAAGCTTTCTTT,CASSTDGLNTEAFF,TRBV5-1,TRBJ1-1,NA,NA
TGTGCCAGCAGCTTAGTCCGCTCTAACTATGGCTACACCTTC,CASSLVRSNYGYTF,TRBV7-9,TRBJ1-2,NA,NA
TGTGCCAGCAGCAAAACCGGACAGGGCTATGGCTACACCTTC,CASSKTGQGYGYTF,TRBV2,TRBJ1-2,NA,TRBD1
TGTGCCAGCAGCCCAGGGGGCCTTTCCTACGAGCAGTACTTC,CASSPGGLSYEQYF,TRBV11-3,TRBJ2-7,NA,TRBD1
TGTGCCAGCAGCTTAGAGTGGCAGGGGAATTCGGATGGCTACACCTTC,CASSLEWQGNSDGYTF,TRBV7-9,TRBJ1-2,NA,NA
TGCGCCAGCAGCCAAGAACCGCGGGTGGCGCCCCAGCATTTT,CASSQEPRVAPQHF,TRBV4-1,TRBJ1-5,NA,NA
TGCGCCAGCAGCTTGGAAGGGACAGGCAATTCACCCCTCCACTTT,CASSLEGTGNSPLHF,TRBV5-1,TRBJ1-6,NA,TRBD1